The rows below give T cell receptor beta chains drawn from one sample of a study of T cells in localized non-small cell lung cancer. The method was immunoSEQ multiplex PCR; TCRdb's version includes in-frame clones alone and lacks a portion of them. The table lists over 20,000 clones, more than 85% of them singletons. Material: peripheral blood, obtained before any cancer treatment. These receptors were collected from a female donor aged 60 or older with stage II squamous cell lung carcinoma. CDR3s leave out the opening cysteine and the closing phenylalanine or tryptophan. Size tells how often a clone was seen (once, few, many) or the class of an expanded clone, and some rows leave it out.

CDR3aa: ASSTGTGGYGYT
j_gene: TRBJ1-2
abundance: .
v_gene: TRBV11-2

CDR3aa: ASRMTGAGNTEAF
j_gene: TRBJ1-1
abundance: .
v_gene: TRBV27

CDR3aa: AWSVPGATGELF
j_gene: TRBJ2-2
abundance: .
v_gene: TRBV30

CDR3aa: AWTPDRGTANEKLF
j_gene: TRBJ1-4
abundance: .
v_gene: TRBV30

CDR3aa: ASSYAGQSYGYT
j_gene: TRBJ1-2
abundance: .
v_gene: TRBV28

CDR3aa: ASSLFRGQGALNGYT
j_gene: TRBJ1-2
abundance: .
v_gene: TRBV27

CDR3aa: ASSYDGTGLYEQY
j_gene: TRBJ2-7
abundance: once
v_gene: TRBV6-5

CDR3aa: ASSLIAGGLVEQY
j_gene: TRBJ2-7
abundance: .
v_gene: TRBV7-2

CDR3aa: ASSLFSGSDYEQY
j_gene: TRBJ2-7
abundance: .
v_gene: TRBV7-2

CDR3aa: ASTAGTSSYNEQF
j_gene: TRBJ2-1
abundance: once
v_gene: TRBV2

CDR3aa: ASSKTGYEQY
j_gene: TRBJ2-7
abundance: .
v_gene: TRBV5-1

CDR3aa: ASSLEQRLGNTIY
j_gene: TRBJ1-3
abundance: .
v_gene: TRBV7-2

CDR3aa: ASSVRGRGETQY
j_gene: TRBJ2-5
abundance: .
v_gene: TRBV9

CDR3aa: ASSPWKDGSGAF
j_gene: TRBJ1-1
abundance: .
v_gene: TRBV5-8

CDR3aa: ASSGTRGQNTEAF
j_gene: TRBJ1-1
abundance: .
v_gene: TRBV2

CDR3aa: ARSPRAGGPEKETQY
j_gene: TRBJ2-5
abundance: .
v_gene: TRBV5-3

CDR3aa: AVQPRQGQNQPQH
j_gene: TRBJ1-5
abundance: few
v_gene: TRBV30